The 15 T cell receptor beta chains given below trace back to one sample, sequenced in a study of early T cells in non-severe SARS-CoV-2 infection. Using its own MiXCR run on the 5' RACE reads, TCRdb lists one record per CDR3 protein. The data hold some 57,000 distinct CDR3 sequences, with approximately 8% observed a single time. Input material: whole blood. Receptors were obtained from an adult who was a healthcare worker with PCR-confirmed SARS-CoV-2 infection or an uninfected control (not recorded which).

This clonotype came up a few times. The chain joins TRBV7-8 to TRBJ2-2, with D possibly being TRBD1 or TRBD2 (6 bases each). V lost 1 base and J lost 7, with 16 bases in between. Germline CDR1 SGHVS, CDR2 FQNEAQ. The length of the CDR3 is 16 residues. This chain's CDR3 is CASSLGRRGRVGELFF. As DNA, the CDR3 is TGTGCCAGCAGCTTAGGTCGTCGGGGGCGCGTCGGGGAGCTGTTTTTT.

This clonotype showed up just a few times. The CDR3 sequence: CASSLAGFTDTQYF. The CDR3 DNA reads TGTGCCAGCAGCTTAGCGGGTTTCACAGATACGCAGTATTTT. The V call is TRBV7-2, the J call TRBJ2-3; D not certain. Trimming removed 0 bases from V and 2 bases from J, with 6 bases in between. The CDR3 spans 14 residues. Germline V gene data show CDR1 as SGHTA and CDR2 as FQGNSA.

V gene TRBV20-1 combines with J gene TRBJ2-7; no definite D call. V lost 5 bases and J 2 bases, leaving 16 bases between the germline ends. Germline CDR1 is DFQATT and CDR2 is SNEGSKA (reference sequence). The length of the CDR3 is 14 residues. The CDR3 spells CSAFRVGSAYEQYF. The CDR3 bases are TGCAGTGCTTTTAGAGTAGGATCCGCCTACGAGCAGTACTTC.

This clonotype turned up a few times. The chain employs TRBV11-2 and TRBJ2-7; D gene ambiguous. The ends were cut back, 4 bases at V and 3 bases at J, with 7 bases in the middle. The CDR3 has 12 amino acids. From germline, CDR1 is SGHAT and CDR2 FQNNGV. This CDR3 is CASSSSFYEQYF. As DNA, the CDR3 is TGTGCCAGCAGCTCGTCCTTCTACGAGCAGTACTTC.

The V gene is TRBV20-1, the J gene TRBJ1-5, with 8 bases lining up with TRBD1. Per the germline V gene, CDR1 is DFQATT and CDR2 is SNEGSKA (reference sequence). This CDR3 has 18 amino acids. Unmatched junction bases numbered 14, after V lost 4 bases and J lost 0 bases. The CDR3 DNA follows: TGCAGTGCTATTCTCCGACAGGGGAAGGGTTATAGCAATCAGCCCCAGCATTTT. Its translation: CSAILRQGKGYSNQPQHF.

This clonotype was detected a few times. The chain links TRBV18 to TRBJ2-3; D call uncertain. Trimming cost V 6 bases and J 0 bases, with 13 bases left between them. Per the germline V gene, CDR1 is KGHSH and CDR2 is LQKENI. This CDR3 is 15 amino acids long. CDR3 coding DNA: TGTGCCAGCTCCCGTCGATCGACCAGCACAGATACGCAGTATTTT. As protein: CASSRRSTSTDTQYF.

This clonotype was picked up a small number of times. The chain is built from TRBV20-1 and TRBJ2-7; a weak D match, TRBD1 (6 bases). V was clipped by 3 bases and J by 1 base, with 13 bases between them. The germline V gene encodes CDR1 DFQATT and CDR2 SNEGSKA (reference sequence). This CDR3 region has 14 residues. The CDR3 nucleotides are TGCAGTGCTAGGGGGACATGGGGATCCTACGAGCAGTACTTC. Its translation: CSARGTWGSYEQYF.

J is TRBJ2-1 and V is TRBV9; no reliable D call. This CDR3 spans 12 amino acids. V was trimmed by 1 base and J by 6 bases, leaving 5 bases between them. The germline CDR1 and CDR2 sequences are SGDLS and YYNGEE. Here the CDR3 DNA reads TGTGCCAGCAGCGTAATGGGCAATGAGCAGTTCTTC. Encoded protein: CASSVMGNEQFF. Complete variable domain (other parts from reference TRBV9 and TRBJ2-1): DSGVTQTPKHLITATGQRVTLRCSPRSGDLSVYWYQQSLDQGLQFLIQYYNGEERAKGNILERFSAQQFPDLHSELNLSSLELGDSALYFCASSVMGNEQFFGPGTRLTVL.

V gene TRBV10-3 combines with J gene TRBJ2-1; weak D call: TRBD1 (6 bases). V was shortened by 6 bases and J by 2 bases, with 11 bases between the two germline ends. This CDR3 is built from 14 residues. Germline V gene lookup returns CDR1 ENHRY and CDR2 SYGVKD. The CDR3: CAIRQGTTYNEQFF. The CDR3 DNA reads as TGTGCCATCAGACAGGGTACGACCTACAATGAGCAGTTCTTC.

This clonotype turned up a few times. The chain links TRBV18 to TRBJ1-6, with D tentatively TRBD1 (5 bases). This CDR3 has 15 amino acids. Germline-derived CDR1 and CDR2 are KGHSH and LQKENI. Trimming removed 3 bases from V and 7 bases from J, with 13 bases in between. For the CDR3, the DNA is TGTGCCAGCTCACCTAGCACGGGGGAAAATTCACCCCTCCACTTT. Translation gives CASSPSTGENSPLHF.

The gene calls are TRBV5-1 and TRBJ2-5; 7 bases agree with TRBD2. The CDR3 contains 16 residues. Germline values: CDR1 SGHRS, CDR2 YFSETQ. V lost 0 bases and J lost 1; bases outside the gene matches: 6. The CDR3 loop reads CASSLGTSGFQETQYF. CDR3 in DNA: TGCGCCAGCAGCTTGGGGACTAGTGGATTCCAAGAGACCCAGTACTTC.

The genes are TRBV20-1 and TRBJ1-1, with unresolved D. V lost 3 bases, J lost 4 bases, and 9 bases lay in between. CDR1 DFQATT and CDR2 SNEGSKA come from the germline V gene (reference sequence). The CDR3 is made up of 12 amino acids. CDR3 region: CSAREGGTEAFF. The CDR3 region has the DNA TGCAGTGCTAGGGAGGGAGGCACTGAAGCTTTCTTT.

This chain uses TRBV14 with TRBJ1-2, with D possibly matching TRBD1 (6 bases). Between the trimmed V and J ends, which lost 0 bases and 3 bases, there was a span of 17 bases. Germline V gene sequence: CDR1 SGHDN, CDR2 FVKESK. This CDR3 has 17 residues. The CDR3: CASSQDWRAGAYYGYTF. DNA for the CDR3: TGTGCCAGCAGCCAAGATTGGCGCGCAGGGGCTTACTATGGCTACACCTTC.

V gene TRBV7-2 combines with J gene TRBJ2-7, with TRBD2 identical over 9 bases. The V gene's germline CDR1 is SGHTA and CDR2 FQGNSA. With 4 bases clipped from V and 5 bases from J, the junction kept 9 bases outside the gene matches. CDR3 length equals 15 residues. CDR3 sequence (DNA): TGTGCCAGCAGCTCGCGAGGGACTAGCTTCAACGAGCAGTACTTC. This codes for CASSSRGTSFNEQYF.

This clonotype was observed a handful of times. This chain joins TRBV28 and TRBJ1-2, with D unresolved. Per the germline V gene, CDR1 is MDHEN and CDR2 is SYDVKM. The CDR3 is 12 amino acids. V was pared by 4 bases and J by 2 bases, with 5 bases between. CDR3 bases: TGTGCCAGCAGTTGGACCAACTATGGCTACACCTTC. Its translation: CASSWTNYGYTF.